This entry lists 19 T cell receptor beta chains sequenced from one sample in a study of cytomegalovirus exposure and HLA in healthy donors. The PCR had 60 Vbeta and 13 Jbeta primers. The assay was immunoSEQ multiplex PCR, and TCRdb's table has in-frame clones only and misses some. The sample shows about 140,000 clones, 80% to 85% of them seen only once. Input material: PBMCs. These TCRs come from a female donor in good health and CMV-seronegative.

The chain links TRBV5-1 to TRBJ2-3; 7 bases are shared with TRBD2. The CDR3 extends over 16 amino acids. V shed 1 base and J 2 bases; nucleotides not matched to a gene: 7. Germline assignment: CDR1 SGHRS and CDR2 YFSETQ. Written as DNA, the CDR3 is TGCGCCAGCAGCTTGAGGCTAGCGGACAACACAGATACGCAGTATTTT. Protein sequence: CASSLRLADNTDTQYF.

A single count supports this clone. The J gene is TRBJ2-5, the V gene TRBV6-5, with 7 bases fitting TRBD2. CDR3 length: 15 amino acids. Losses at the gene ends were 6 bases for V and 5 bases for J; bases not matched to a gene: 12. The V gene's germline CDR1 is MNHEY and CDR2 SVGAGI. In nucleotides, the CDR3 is TGTGCCAGCAGGAACCAGGGACTATCCGGGGAGACCCAGTACTTC. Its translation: CASRNQGLSGETQYF.

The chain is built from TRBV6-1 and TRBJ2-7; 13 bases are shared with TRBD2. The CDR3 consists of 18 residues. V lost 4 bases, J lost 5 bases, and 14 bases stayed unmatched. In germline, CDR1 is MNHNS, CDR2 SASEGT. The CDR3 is CASSGRATSGRAAHEQYF. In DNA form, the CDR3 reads TGTGCCAGCAGTGGAAGGGCCACTAGCGGGAGGGCCGCTCACGAGCAGTACTTC.

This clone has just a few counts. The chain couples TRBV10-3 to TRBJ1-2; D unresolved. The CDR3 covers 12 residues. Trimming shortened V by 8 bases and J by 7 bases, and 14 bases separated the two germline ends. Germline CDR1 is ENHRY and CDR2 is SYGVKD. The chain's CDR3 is CAISPEVGGYTF. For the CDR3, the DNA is TGTGCCATCTCCCCGGAGGTGGGTGGCTACACCTTC.

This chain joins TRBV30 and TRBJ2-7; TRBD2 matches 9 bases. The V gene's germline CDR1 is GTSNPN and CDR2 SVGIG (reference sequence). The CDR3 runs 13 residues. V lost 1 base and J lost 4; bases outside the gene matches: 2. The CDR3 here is CAWSALAGYEQYF. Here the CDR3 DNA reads TGTGCCTGGAGTGCACTAGCGGGTTACGAGCAGTACTTC.

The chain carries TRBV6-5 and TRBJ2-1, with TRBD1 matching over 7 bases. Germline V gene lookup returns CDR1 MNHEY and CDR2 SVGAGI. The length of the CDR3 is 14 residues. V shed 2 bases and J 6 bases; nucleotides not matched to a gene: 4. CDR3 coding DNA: TGTGCCAGCAGTTACGACAGGGCGCTCAATGAGCAGTTCTTC. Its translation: CASSYDRALNEQFF.

The CDR3 DNA follows: TGTGCCAGCAGCCCTCAACCGGGACAGGGGCACTACGAGCAGTACTTC. Amino acids: CASSPQPGQGHYEQYF. The rearrangement links TRBV4-2 to TRBJ2-7; TRBD1 matches 10 bases. CDR1 is LGHNA and CDR2 is YNFKEQ in the germline V gene. Trimming cost V 4 bases and J 3 bases; bases outside gene matches: 9. CDR3 length equals 16 residues.

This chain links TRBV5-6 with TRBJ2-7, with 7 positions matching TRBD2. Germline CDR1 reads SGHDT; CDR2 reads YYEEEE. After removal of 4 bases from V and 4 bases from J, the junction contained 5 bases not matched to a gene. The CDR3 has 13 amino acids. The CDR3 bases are TGTGCCAGCAGCCTCTGGACTAGTTACGAGCAGTACTTC. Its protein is CASSLWTSYEQYF.

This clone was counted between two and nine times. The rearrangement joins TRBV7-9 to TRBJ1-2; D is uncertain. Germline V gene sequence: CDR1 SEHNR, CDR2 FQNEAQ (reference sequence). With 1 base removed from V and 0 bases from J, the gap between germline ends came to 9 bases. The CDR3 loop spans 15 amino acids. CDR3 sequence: CASSLDRLANYGYTF. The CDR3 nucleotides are TGTGCCAGCAGCTTAGATCGGCTAGCTAACTATGGCTACACCTTC.

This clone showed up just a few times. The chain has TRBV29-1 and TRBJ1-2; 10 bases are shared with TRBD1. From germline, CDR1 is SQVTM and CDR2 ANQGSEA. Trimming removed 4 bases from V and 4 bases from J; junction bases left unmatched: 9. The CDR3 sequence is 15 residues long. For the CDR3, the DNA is TGCAGCGTTGGGGAGGACAGGGGGTTCTCCTATGGCTACACCTTC. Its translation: CSVGEDRGFSYGYTF.

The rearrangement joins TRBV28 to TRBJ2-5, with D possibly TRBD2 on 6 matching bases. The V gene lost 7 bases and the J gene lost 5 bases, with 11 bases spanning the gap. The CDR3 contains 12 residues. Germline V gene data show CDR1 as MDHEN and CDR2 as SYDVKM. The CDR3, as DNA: TGTGCCAGCACCGGGAGATATGAGACCCAGTACTTC. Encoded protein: CASTGRYETQYF.

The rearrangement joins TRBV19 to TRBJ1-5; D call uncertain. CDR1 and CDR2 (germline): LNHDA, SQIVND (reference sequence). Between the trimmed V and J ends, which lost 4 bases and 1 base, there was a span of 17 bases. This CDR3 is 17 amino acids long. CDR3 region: CASSTRRLAASNQPQHF. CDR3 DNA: TGTGCCAGTAGTACCCGCCGCCTAGCCGCCAGCAATCAGCCCCAGCATTTT. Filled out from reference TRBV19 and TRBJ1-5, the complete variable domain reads DGGITQSPKYLFRKEGQNVTLSCEQNLNHDAMYWYRQDPGQGLRLIYYSQIVNDFQKGDIAEGYSVSREKKESFPLTVTSAQKNPTAFYLCASSTRRLAASNQPQHFGDGTRLSIL.

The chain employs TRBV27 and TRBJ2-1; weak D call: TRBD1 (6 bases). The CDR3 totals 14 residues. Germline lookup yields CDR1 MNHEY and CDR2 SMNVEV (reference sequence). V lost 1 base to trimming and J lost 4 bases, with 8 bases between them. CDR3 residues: CASSLWGHYNEQFF. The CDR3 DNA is TGTGCCAGCAGTTTATGGGGGCATTACAATGAGCAGTTCTTC.

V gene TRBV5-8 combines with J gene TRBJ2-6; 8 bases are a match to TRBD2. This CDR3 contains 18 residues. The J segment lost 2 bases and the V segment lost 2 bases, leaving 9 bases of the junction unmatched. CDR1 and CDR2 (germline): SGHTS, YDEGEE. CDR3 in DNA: TGTGCCAGCAGCTTTAAGGGACTAGACTTTACTGGGGCCAACGTCCTGACTTTC. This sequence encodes CASSFKGLDFTGANVLTF.

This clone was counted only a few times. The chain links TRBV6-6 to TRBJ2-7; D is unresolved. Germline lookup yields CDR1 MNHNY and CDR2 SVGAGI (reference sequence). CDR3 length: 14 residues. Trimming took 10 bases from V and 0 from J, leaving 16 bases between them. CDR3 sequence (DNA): TGTGCCATTTCGGCCAGCGCCACCTCCTACGAGCAGTACTTC. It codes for CAISASATSYEQYF.

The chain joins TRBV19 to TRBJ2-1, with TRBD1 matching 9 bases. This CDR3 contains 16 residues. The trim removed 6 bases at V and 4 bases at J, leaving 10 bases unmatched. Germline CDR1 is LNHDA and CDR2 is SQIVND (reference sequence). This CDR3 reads CASSSQDRGIYNEQFF. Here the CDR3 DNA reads TGTGCCAGTAGCTCCCAGGACAGGGGAATTTACAATGAGCAGTTCTTC.

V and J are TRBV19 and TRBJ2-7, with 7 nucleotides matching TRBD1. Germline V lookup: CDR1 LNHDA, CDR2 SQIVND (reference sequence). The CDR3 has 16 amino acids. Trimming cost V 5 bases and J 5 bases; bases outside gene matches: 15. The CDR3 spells CASSPTTRGGLDEQYF. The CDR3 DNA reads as TGTGCCAGTAGTCCCACCACAAGAGGGGGCCTGGACGAGCAGTACTTC. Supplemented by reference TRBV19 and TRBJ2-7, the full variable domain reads DGGITQSPKYLFRKEGQNVTLSCEQNLNHDAMYWYRQDPGQGLRLIYYSQIVNDFQKGDIAEGYSVSREKKESFPLTVTSAQKNPTAFYLCASSPTTRGGLDEQYFGPGTRLTVT.

The CDR3 region has the DNA TGTGCCAGCAGCGTACACAGCCGTTCTGAGAACTATGGCTACACCTTC. Encoded protein: CASSVHSRSENYGYTF. This sequence joins TRBV9 and TRBJ1-2; D remains unclear. This CDR3 has 16 residues. Germline loops: CDR1 SGDLS, CDR2 YYNGEE. V lost 1 base and J lost 2, with 15 bases in between. Looking up the rest from reference TRBV9 and TRBJ1-2 gives the full variable domain: DSGVTQTPKHLITATGQRVTLRCSPRSGDLSVYWYQQSLDQGLQFLIQYYNGEERAKGNILERFSAQQFPDLHSELNLSSLELGDSALYFCASSVHSRSENYGYTFGSGTRLTVV.

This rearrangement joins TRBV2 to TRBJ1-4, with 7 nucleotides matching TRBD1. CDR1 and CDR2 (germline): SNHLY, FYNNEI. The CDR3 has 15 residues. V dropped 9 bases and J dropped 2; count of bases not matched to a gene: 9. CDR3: CASTYQGGTNEKLFF. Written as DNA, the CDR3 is TGTGCCAGTACGTACCAGGGGGGCACTAATGAAAAACTGTTTTTT.